The rows below give T cell receptor beta chains drawn from one sample of a study of response to subunit inactivated influenza vaccine. Each CDR3 protein gets one entry after TCRdb re-called the RT-PCR reads with MiXCR. The sample lists 650,000 to 700,000 distinct CDR3 sequences; about a sixth were seen once. Material: PBMCs from blood, obtained 12 days after vaccination. Every receptor here comes from a man aged 45-65 years who received an inactivated influenza vaccine. Each CDR3 is given with its conserved first and last residue. D genes are given only for firm matches. Part of the rows lack a size; the others show once, few, many or a class for expanded clones.

j_call: TRBJ2-1
d_call: -
v_call: TRBV6-4
clone_size: few
cdr3_nt: TGTGCCAGCAGTGCGGGACGGCCAGGCTACAATGAGCAGTTCTTC
cdr3_aa: CASSAGRPGYNEQFF

j_call: TRBJ2-3
d_call: -
v_call: TRBV5-1
clone_size: -
cdr3_nt: TGCGCCAGCAGCTTCTCCCTTCCGCGCACAGATACGCAGTATTTT
cdr3_aa: CASSFSLPRTDTQYF

j_call: TRBJ2-7
d_call: -
v_call: TRBV13
clone_size: -
cdr3_nt: TGTGCCAGCAGCTTCTCTAGACAGGTATACGAGCAGTACTTC
cdr3_aa: CASSFSRQVYEQYF

j_call: TRBJ2-5
d_call: TRBD1
v_call: TRBV7-3
clone_size: many
cdr3_nt: TGTGCCAGCAGCCCCGGGACAGGGGAGACCCAGTACTTC
cdr3_aa: CASSPGTGETQYF

j_call: TRBJ2-2
d_call: TRBD2
v_call: TRBV5-1
clone_size: -
cdr3_nt: TGCGCCAGCAGCTGGAGCGGGGGGACGAACACCGGGGAGCTGTTTTTT
cdr3_aa: CASSWSGGTNTGELFF

j_call: TRBJ2-7
d_call: -
v_call: TRBV5-1
clone_size: few
cdr3_nt: TGCGCCAGCAGCTTGGGACGTAGCGGAAACTACGAGCAGTACTTC
cdr3_aa: CASSLGRSGNYEQYF

j_call: TRBJ2-3
d_call: -
v_call: TRBV20-1
clone_size: few
cdr3_nt: TGCAGTGCTTCCAGTGGGGATACGCAGTATTTT
cdr3_aa: CSASSGDTQYF

j_call: TRBJ2-1
d_call: TRBD2
v_call: TRBV5-5
clone_size: -
cdr3_nt: TGTGCCAGCAGCTTTCGGGGGGGCCCCGTTGAGCAGTTCTTC
cdr3_aa: CASSFRGGPVEQFF

j_call: TRBJ2-7
d_call: -
v_call: TRBV21-1
clone_size: -
cdr3_nt: TGTGCCAGCAGCAAACTGGCTTTGGGACAGGGGGCCTGCGAGCAGTACTTC
cdr3_aa: CASSKLALGQGACEQYF

j_call: TRBJ2-1
d_call: -
v_call: TRBV24-1
clone_size: -
cdr3_nt: TGTGCCACCAGTGTCCAGGGGGGGTACAATGAGCAGTTCTTC
cdr3_aa: CATSVQGGYNEQFF

j_call: TRBJ2-7
d_call: -
v_call: TRBV6-2/TRBV6-3
clone_size: few
cdr3_nt: TGTGCCAGCAGCGGAGGGGGTGTAGAAGAGCAGTACTTC
cdr3_aa: CASSGGGVEEQYF

j_call: TRBJ2-3
d_call: TRBD2
v_call: TRBV11-2
clone_size: few
cdr3_nt: TGTGCCAGCAGCTTCGGACTAGCGGGATCGGGCACAGATACGCAGTATTTT
cdr3_aa: CASSFGLAGSGTDTQYF

j_call: TRBJ1-2
d_call: -
v_call: TRBV15
clone_size: few
cdr3_nt: TGTGCCACCAGCAGACGGGCAGAAAACTATGGCTACACCTTC
cdr3_aa: CATSRRAENYGYTF

j_call: TRBJ1-2
d_call: -
v_call: TRBV15
clone_size: few
cdr3_nt: TGTGCCACCAGCAGAGATAAATCGGTCGGCAGAAACTATGGCTACACCTTC
cdr3_aa: CATSRDKSVGRNYGYTF

j_call: TRBJ2-3
d_call: -
v_call: TRBV10-3
clone_size: -
cdr3_nt: TGTGCCATCAGTGATTTACTCTTTACGCAGTATTTT
cdr3_aa: CAISDLLFTQYF

j_call: TRBJ1-6
d_call: -
v_call: TRBV7-9
clone_size: -
cdr3_nt: TGTGCCAGCAGCTTTGGAGGACAGAGCTCCTATAATTCACCCCTCCACTTT
cdr3_aa: CASSFGGQSSYNSPLHF

j_call: TRBJ1-1
d_call: -
v_call: TRBV6-5
clone_size: few
cdr3_nt: TGTGCCAGCAGCAGCACGAACACTGAAGCTTTCTTT
cdr3_aa: CASSSTNTEAFF

j_call: TRBJ2-7
d_call: -
v_call: TRBV29-1
clone_size: -
cdr3_nt: TGCAGCGTTGAAAGCGGGTCCAACGAGCAGTACTTC
cdr3_aa: CSVESGSNEQYF

j_call: TRBJ2-1
d_call: TRBD1
v_call: TRBV7-4
clone_size: -
cdr3_nt: TGTGCCAGCAGCCCCGGACAGGGATACTATGAGCAGTTCTTC
cdr3_aa: CASSPGQGYYEQFF

j_call: TRBJ1-2
d_call: TRBD1
v_call: TRBV12-3/TRBV12-4
clone_size: -
cdr3_nt: TGTGCCAGCAAGCTCACACAGGGGTTTCACTATGGCTACACCTTC
cdr3_aa: CASKLTQGFHYGYTF

j_call: TRBJ1-2
d_call: -
v_call: TRBV7-9
clone_size: -
cdr3_nt: TGTGCCAGCAGCCTAACAGAACAGCGAGTTAATGGCTACACCTTC
cdr3_aa: CASSLTEQRVNGYTF

j_call: TRBJ1-4
d_call: TRBD1
v_call: TRBV7-8
clone_size: few
cdr3_nt: TGTGCCAGCAGCTTAGACCCTGACGACAGGGGAGCCACTAATGAAAAACTGTTTTTT
cdr3_aa: CASSLDPDDRGATNEKLFF

j_call: TRBJ2-7
d_call: TRBD2
v_call: TRBV29-1
clone_size: many
cdr3_nt: TGCAGCGTTGGCTCGAGCGGGAGGGCCAACGAGCAGTACTTC
cdr3_aa: CSVGSSGRANEQYF

j_call: TRBJ2-3
d_call: TRBD2
v_call: TRBV4-3
clone_size: once
cdr3_nt: TGCGCCAGCAGCCAAGATCTACTAGCGAGCACAGATACGCAGTATTTT
cdr3_aa: CASSQDLLASTDTQYF

j_call: TRBJ2-3
d_call: TRBD2
v_call: TRBV7-2
clone_size: few
cdr3_nt: TGTGCCAGCAGCTTAGCGCGACTAGCGGGGATAGATACGCAGTATTTT
cdr3_aa: CASSLARLAGIDTQYF

j_call: TRBJ2-7
d_call: -
v_call: TRBV5-6
clone_size: -
cdr3_nt: TGTGCCAGCAGCCTTGGCTGGGGGAGCTACGAGCAGTACTTC
cdr3_aa: CASSLGWGSYEQYF

j_call: TRBJ2-3
d_call: TRBD1
v_call: TRBV29-1
clone_size: few
cdr3_nt: TGCAGCGATGGGACAGGGAAAAGAGATACGCAGTATTTT
cdr3_aa: CSDGTGKRDTQYF

j_call: TRBJ2-6
d_call: TRBD2
v_call: TRBV20-1
clone_size: -
cdr3_nt: TGCAGTGCTAGCCTAGGGAGCCTAGCGGTCTACTCTGGGGCCAACGTCCTGACTTTC
cdr3_aa: CSASLGSLAVYSGANVLTF

j_call: TRBJ2-1
d_call: -
v_call: TRBV7-2
clone_size: -
cdr3_nt: TGTGCCAGCAGCTTAGTATTGACTGACAATGAGCAGTTCTTC
cdr3_aa: CASSLVLTDNEQFF

j_call: TRBJ2-2
d_call: -
v_call: TRBV4-2
clone_size: -
cdr3_nt: TGTGCCAGCTACGGGGCTCGACGGAAAGAGAACACCGGGGAGCTGTTTTTT
cdr3_aa: CASYGARRKENTGELFF

j_call: TRBJ2-5
d_call: -
v_call: TRBV12-3/TRBV12-4
clone_size: -
cdr3_nt: TGTGCCAGTTGGGGTCCAGAGACCCAGTACTTC
cdr3_aa: CASWGPETQYF

j_call: TRBJ2-7
d_call: TRBD1
v_call: TRBV5-5
clone_size: -
cdr3_nt: TGTGCCAGCAGCTTGGCGGACACAGGGGGATCCGAGCAGTACTTC
cdr3_aa: CASSLADTGGSEQYF

j_call: TRBJ2-1
d_call: -
v_call: TRBV3-1
clone_size: few
cdr3_nt: TGTGCCAGCAGCCAAGATTCACGGTACAGCTCCTACAATGAGCAGTTCTTC
cdr3_aa: CASSQDSRYSSYNEQFF

j_call: TRBJ2-7
d_call: -
v_call: TRBV7-2
clone_size: many
cdr3_nt: TGTGCCAGCAGCCCCGCACTAGGAGAGCAGTACTTC
cdr3_aa: CASSPALGEQYF

j_call: TRBJ2-3
d_call: -
v_call: TRBV20-1
clone_size: many
cdr3_nt: TGCAGTGCTAGTTGGACAGACAACACAGATACGCAGTATTTT
cdr3_aa: CSASWTDNTDTQYF

j_call: TRBJ1-5
d_call: TRBD1
v_call: TRBV5-1
clone_size: few
cdr3_nt: TGCGCCAGCAGATCCGGGACAGGGGCCGCTCAGCCCCAGCATTTT
cdr3_aa: CASRSGTGAAQPQHF

j_call: TRBJ1-2
d_call: -
v_call: TRBV4-3
clone_size: -
cdr3_nt: TGCGCCAGCAGCCAAGGTAGCCTTGTCTATGGCTACACCTTC
cdr3_aa: CASSQGSLVYGYTF

j_call: TRBJ1-5
d_call: -
v_call: TRBV10-3
clone_size: -
cdr3_nt: TGTGCCATCAGTCGACAAGGGGTAGACAATCAGCCCCAGCATTTT
cdr3_aa: CAISRQGVDNQPQHF

j_call: TRBJ2-7
d_call: -
v_call: TRBV4-3
clone_size: few
cdr3_nt: TGCGCCAGCAGCCAAGATTTCGGCGGGCCAACCTCCTACGAGCAGTACTTC
cdr3_aa: CASSQDFGGPTSYEQYF

j_call: TRBJ2-1
d_call: TRBD2
v_call: TRBV20-1
clone_size: -
cdr3_nt: TGCAGTGCCCAAGCGGGAGTAGCCTACAATGAGCAGTTCTTC
cdr3_aa: CSAQAGVAYNEQFF

j_call: TRBJ2-7
d_call: -
v_call: TRBV12-3/TRBV12-4
clone_size: -
cdr3_nt: TGTGCCAGCAGTTTAAACAGGGAATACGAGCAGTACTTC
cdr3_aa: CASSLNREYEQYF

j_call: TRBJ2-1
d_call: -
v_call: TRBV11-2
clone_size: -
cdr3_nt: TGTGCCAGCAGCTTAGGGATTACTTGGGATGAGCAGTTCTTC
cdr3_aa: CASSLGITWDEQFF

j_call: TRBJ2-7
d_call: TRBD1
v_call: TRBV12-3/TRBV12-4
clone_size: -
cdr3_nt: TGTGCCAGCAGGGGACAGGATTGGCAGTACTTC
cdr3_aa: CASRGQDWQYF

j_call: TRBJ2-3
d_call: TRBD2
v_call: TRBV7-8
clone_size: few
cdr3_nt: TGTGCCAGCAGCTCAGCGGGAGCGTTACCGCAGTATTTT
cdr3_aa: CASSSAGALPQYF

j_call: TRBJ1-3
d_call: -
v_call: TRBV12-3/TRBV12-4
clone_size: -
cdr3_nt: TGTGCCAGCAGCCTAGACACCACGGGCTCTGGAAACACCATATATTTT
cdr3_aa: CASSLDTTGSGNTIYF

j_call: TRBJ2-5
d_call: TRBD1
v_call: TRBV5-1
clone_size: many
cdr3_nt: TGCGCCAGCAGCTTACGACAGGGAGAGGAGACCCAGTACTTC
cdr3_aa: CASSLRQGEETQYF

j_call: TRBJ1-2
d_call: -
v_call: TRBV28
clone_size: -
cdr3_nt: TGTGCCAGCAGTCCCGACAGCCTGCTGGGCTACACCTTC
cdr3_aa: CASSPDSLLGYTF

j_call: TRBJ2-1
d_call: TRBD2
v_call: TRBV6-5
clone_size: many
cdr3_nt: TGTGCCAGCTCTTCAAGCGGGGGGGCCGGCATCTTC
cdr3_aa: CASSSSGGAGIF

j_call: TRBJ2-1
d_call: -
v_call: TRBV14
clone_size: -
cdr3_nt: TGTGCCAGCAGCCCGCTACTACATGGCTCCTACAATGAGCAGTTCTTC
cdr3_aa: CASSPLLHGSYNEQFF

j_call: TRBJ2-1
d_call: -
v_call: TRBV18
clone_size: -
cdr3_nt: TGTGCCAGCTCACCACCGATGCACAATGAGCAGTTCTTC
cdr3_aa: CASSPPMHNEQFF

j_call: TRBJ1-5
d_call: -
v_call: TRBV6-2/TRBV6-3
clone_size: few
cdr3_nt: TGTGCCAGCAGAGACAGCACTTATGATCCCCAGCATTTT
cdr3_aa: CASRDSTYDPQHF

j_call: TRBJ2-7
d_call: -
v_call: TRBV5-1
clone_size: few
cdr3_nt: TGCGCCAGCAGCTTAAGGGTCCCAGCCTACGAGCAGTACTTC
cdr3_aa: CASSLRVPAYEQYF